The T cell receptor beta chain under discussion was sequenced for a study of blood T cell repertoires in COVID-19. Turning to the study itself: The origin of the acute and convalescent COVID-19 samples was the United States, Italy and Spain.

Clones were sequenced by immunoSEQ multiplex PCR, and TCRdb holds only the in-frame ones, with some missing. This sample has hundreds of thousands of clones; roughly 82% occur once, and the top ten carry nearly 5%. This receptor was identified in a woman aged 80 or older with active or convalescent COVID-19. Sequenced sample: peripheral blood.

CDR3 nucleotides: TGTGCCAGCAGTGAACCGGGACAGGGGGCAGGGGAGCAGTTCTTC. Its translation is CASSEPGQGAGEQFF. The rearrangement joins TRBV6-1 to TRBJ2-1; the match to TRBD1 covers 12 bases. CDR1 MNHNS and CDR2 SASEGT come from the germline V gene. Losses at the gene ends were 2 bases for V and 10 bases for J; bases not matched to a gene: 6. The CDR3 is 15 amino acids.